This T cell receptor beta chain was documented in a study of shared clonotypes between healthy human individuals (TCRdb year 2020). With respect to the entire study: The cohort included a few men and a couple of women between 18 and 49 years of age. For each donor, CD4 naive and CD4 memory were each run on three plates, CD8 naive on two plates, and CD8 memory on one plate. The study deeply sequenced blood TCR repertoires of five healthy adults to estimate repertoire size and the extent of clonotype sharing between individuals. Different laboratories and diverse techniques were used to prepare libraries and sequence TCR repertoires, to increase sequencing depth and limit assay-specific biases. Between about 0.8 and 9 billion PBMCs per donor were obtained by leukapheresis. The study at large found these results: Based on pairwise subsampling, the degree of clonotype sharing among donors was expected to be affected by sequencing depth. Even with the large sequencing depth, rarefaction of the sorted-subset datasets indicated that sequencing was incomplete. Higher generation probabilities were observed for clonotypes shared by all four sorted-subset donors than for non-shared clonotypes. Naive subsets generally had larger estimated clonotype richness than memory subsets did. The genetic and exposure-history diversity represented was limited by the small number of donors. Only blood was sampled, and tissue TCR repertoires likely differ from those in blood. When a few donors were compared, the shared fraction of clonotypes was around 4.6% for naive CD4, around 3.6% for naive CD8, about 2.4% for memory CD4, and roughly 0.4% for memory CD8.

CDR1 SGHAT and CDR2 FQNNGV are derived from the germline V gene. The CDR3 runs 13 residues from the cysteine to the phenylalanine. Only the CDR3 portion is preserved as DNA: 39 bases, with reading frame beginning at the first base. V and J are truncated by 10 bases and 0 bases respectively, leaving an intervening sequence of 12 bases. CD8 naive samples consisted of CD45RO-negative cells that were positively selected for CCR7, yielding a CD45RA+CCR7+ population without TemRA cells. The donors were healthy, HIV-negative adults who had no recently reported acute infections or vaccinations. Only Caucasian adults living in Nashville, Tennessee, USA were represented among the donors. After blood collection by leukapheresis, PBMCs were isolated using Ficoll-Histopaque density gradient centrifugation and then cryopreserved in the vapor phase of liquid nitrogen. Analytical flow cytometry was used to check the purity and quantity of every magnetically sorted T cell population. Genomic DNA was isolated from every sorted fraction and measured by UV absorbance on a Nanodrop 2000c.

TCR CDR3 regions were amplified from genomic DNA by multiplex PCR using the deep immunoSEQ assay. For each cell subset, the extracted genomic DNA was distributed evenly across all wells of several immunoSEQ 96-well plates, and each plate served as one replicate. For sorted subsets, 200 to 250 ng genomic DNA, equal to some 30,000 T cell genomes, was loaded into each replicate PCR. Purified libraries were measured with a Qubit 3.0 fluorometer, size-checked on a Bioanalyzer 2100, and measured again with the KAPA Library Quantification kit. Every immunoSEQ 96-well plate was sequenced on a separate single-read 150-cycle Illumina NextSeq 550 flow cell. As for the original processing: Because the immunoSEQ output held only junctional sequences and lacked quality scores, the filtering could not match the filtering applied to full-length reads. To assign V/J genes and CDR3, sequences were annotated using PyIR, a Python wrapper for IgBLAST v1.9, with IMGT germline references. Reads with weak V/J assignments (E-value above 1e-6), missing CDR3, stop codons, out-of-frame junctions, or ambiguous translated residues were removed. A V3J clonotype was defined by an identical inferred V gene, J gene, and CDR3 amino acid sequence. The percentage overlap between two repertoires was calculated by dividing the number of shared unique clonotypes by the size of the smaller repertoire. Richness of each repertoire was evaluated using RTK rarefaction, the Chao1 estimator, and Recon v2.1 estimates of unobserved clonotypes. Generation probabilities for all TCRbeta clonotypes obtained by the gDNA method from a handful of donors were computed using OLGA. Sourced from immuneACCESS, this table was stored by TCRdb with only in-frame sequences that have V and J called. A share of the clones is absent; for the studies checked, an unresolved V gene accounts for under half, and the remainder has no known explanation. The V and J calls and the clone size are those of that table, but D and trimming were determined from the DNA. In all, the sample holds roughly 2,000,000 clones, and approximately 94% of those were seen once. The ten largest clones take up roughly 1% of the sample.

As to this clone: Its antigen target is currently unknown. Per-base quality was not reported, and no clone a single base away is much larger than it.

The sample consisted of naive CD8+ T cells sorted from blood. The cell subset or site label, as the study defines it: CD45RA+CCR7+. The TCR comes from a man aged 18 to 29 in good health. The chain couples TRBV11-2 to TRBJ1-1; the D segment could be TRBD1, given 6 matching bases. The DNA is TGTGCCACCAAGACAGGACTGAACACTGAAGCTTTCTTT. Its translation reads: CATKTGLNTEAFF.